These 26 T cell receptor beta chains were sequenced from one sample in a study of blood T cell repertoires in COVID-19. Assay used: immunoSEQ multiplex PCR; TCRdb lists only in-frame clones, some missing. The table has approximately 150,000 clones, over 75% seen once. The source material was peripheral blood. These receptors were obtained from a man aged 18-30 years with COVID-19, enrolled during active disease.

The rearrangement links TRBV11-2 to TRBJ1-5; D is ambiguous. This CDR3 is built from 15 residues. V lost 7 bases and J lost 6, with 19 bases in between. Germline V lookup: CDR1 SGHAT, CDR2 FQNNGV. CDR3 sequence reads: CASTPPGFLSQPQHF. The CDR3 DNA sequence: TGTGCCAGCACCCCCCCGGGGTTCCTTAGTCAGCCCCAGCATTTT.

This clone came up once. The chain has TRBV5-4 and TRBJ2-2; 9 bases agree with TRBD1. Germline CDR1 SGHNT, CDR2 YYREEE (reference sequence). The CDR3 covers 15 residues. After removal of 4 bases from V and 3 bases from J, the junction contained 4 bases not matched to a gene. The CDR3 region is CASSVDRGDTGELFF. DNA of the CDR3: TGTGCCAGCAGCGTGGACAGGGGCGACACCGGGGAGCTGTTTTTT.

The chain recombines TRBV2 with TRBJ2-7, with 8 bases identical to TRBD1. CDR3 length: 15 residues. V lost 2 bases and J lost 4; bases outside the gene matches: 7. Germline-derived CDR1 and CDR2 are SNHLY and FYNNEI. The CDR3: CASSESPGGDYEQYF. The CDR3, as DNA: TGTGCCAGCAGTGAATCTCCAGGGGGCGATTACGAGCAGTACTTC.

The CDR3 here is CASSKRRDLQHEQFF. CDR3 DNA sequence: TGTGCCAGCAGCAAGCGGAGGGACCTGCAGCATGAGCAGTTCTTC. The chain employs TRBV3-1 (or the pseudogene TRBV3-2) and TRBJ2-1; possible D gene TRBD2, 6 bases. The CDR3 runs to 15 residues. CDR1 LGHDT and CDR2 YNNKEL come from the germline V gene (reference sequence). Trimming pared 5 bases from V and 8 bases from J, leaving 19 bases between.

Only one count was recorded for this clone. V gene TRBV10-3 combines with J gene TRBJ2-2; 8 bases map to TRBD2. This CDR3 has 17 amino acids. CDR1 and CDR2 (germline): ENHRY, SYGVKD. The junction had 12 bases not matched to a gene; V was cut back by 2 bases and J by 7 bases. CDR3 nucleotides: TGTGCCATCAGTGAGGGGCCCCCAGCGGGAGTGGGCGGGGAGCTGTTTTTT. Its protein is CAISEGPPAGVGGELFF.

As for this clone: One end of the junction varies from germline; a read error may be responsible. This chain uses TRBV5-6 with TRBJ1-4; TRBD1 matches 7 bases. CDR1 is SGHDT, CDR2 YYEEEE, per germline. The CDR3 spans 15 residues. The CDR3 here is CASSPYGTANEKLLF. CDR3 nucleotides: TGTGCCAGCAGCCCTTATGGGACAGCTAATGAAAAACTGCTTTTT.

The CDR3 DNA is TGCGCCAGCGCGGCGGGAGGGTTAGTTGAGCAGTTCTTC. Translating gives CASAAGGLVEQFF. This rearrangement joins TRBV5-1 to TRBJ2-1, with TRBD2 matching over 9 bases. Trimming took 7 bases from V and 9 from J; bases not matched to a gene: 8. CDR3 length: 13 residues. CDR1 and CDR2 (germline): SGHRS, YFSETQ.

The rearrangement joins TRBV7-9 to TRBJ1-5; 9 bases fit TRBD1. There are 13 residues in the CDR3. The ends lost 4 bases at V and 6 bases at J; junction bases unmatched: 1. Looked up from germline, CDR1 is SEHNR and CDR2 is FQNEAQ (reference sequence). Here the CDR3 reads CASSWDRAQPQHF. The CDR3 DNA reads as TGTGCCAGCAGCTGGGACAGGGCTCAGCCCCAGCATTTT.

The chain combines TRBV12-3 or TRBV12-4 with TRBJ2-5; 7 nucleotides align to TRBD1. The CDR3 loop spans 13 amino acids. V dropped 6 bases and J dropped 2; count of bases not matched to a gene: 3. CDR3 sequence (DNA): TGTGCCAGCAGCCCGGGACAGCAAGAGACCCAGTACTTC. Translated, it gives CASSPGQQETQYF.

In this sample, this clone turned up a few times. In the same sample, other DNA sequences code for this CDR3. The rearrangement uses TRBV6-5 and TRBJ1-2; 7 nucleotides match TRBD1. Germline trimming cut 6 bases from V and 0 bases from J; bases unmatched to any gene: 4. This CDR3 spans 14 amino acids. Germline assignment: CDR1 MNHEY and CDR2 SVGAGI. For the CDR3, the DNA is TGTGCCAGCAGACGACAGGGTTCTAACTATGGCTACACCTTC. Its translation is CASRRQGSNYGYTF.

The chain is built from TRBV7-9 and TRBJ2-7; D perhaps matches TRBD1 (5 bases). The length of the CDR3 is 12 residues. CDR1 is SEHNR, CDR2 FQNEAQ, per germline (reference sequence). Trimming cost V 7 bases and J 12 bases, with 19 bases left between them. The CDR3: CASTPGTGSLYF. Here the CDR3 DNA reads TGTGCCAGCACCCCAGGCACAGGCTCCTTGTACTTC.

The chain recombines TRBV6-2 or TRBV6-3 with TRBJ2-7, with D perhaps matching TRBD2 (7 bases). Germline V gene sequence: CDR1 MNHEY, CDR2 SVGEGT. CDR3 length equals 20 residues. Trimming pared 2 bases from V and 0 bases from J, leaving 26 bases between. This CDR3 reads CASSYPLSGGRGSTSYEQYF. CDR3 nucleotides: TGTGCCAGCAGTTACCCTTTATCCGGGGGGCGAGGGAGTACCTCCTACGAGCAGTACTTC.

The chain couples TRBV7-8 to TRBJ1-1; 7 bases fit TRBD1. The CDR3 totals 14 residues. V lost 1 base and J lost 4; bases outside the gene matches: 3. Per the germline V gene, CDR1 is SGHVS and CDR2 is FQNEAQ. This CDR3 reads CASSLETGLTEAFF. The CDR3 DNA sequence: TGTGCCAGCAGCTTAGAGACAGGGCTCACTGAAGCTTTCTTT.

This rearrangement joins TRBV11-2 to TRBJ1-2, with a weak D call TRBD1 (6 bases). Between the trimmed V and J ends, which lost 1 base and 4 bases, there was a span of 13 bases. There are 15 residues in the CDR3. The germline V gene encodes CDR1 SGHAT and CDR2 FQNNGV. The CDR3 DNA reads TGTGCCAGCAGCTTAGTAGCGGGGGCGGTCTATGGCTACACCTTC. Residues: CASSLVAGAVYGYTF.

This clone was recorded only once. The chain has TRBV2 and TRBJ2-7; 8 bases align to TRBD2. CDR3 length: 12 residues. Germline trimming cut 7 bases from V and 3 bases from J; bases unmatched to any gene: 2. The V gene's germline CDR1 is SNHLY and CDR2 FYNNEI. This CDR3 is CASTAGGYEQYF. The DNA of the CDR3 is TGTGCCAGCACGGCGGGGGGCTACGAGCAGTACTTC.

The chain links TRBV5-1 to TRBJ1-1; 8 positions agree with TRBD1. Unmatched junction bases numbered 5, after V lost 0 bases and J lost 1 base. The germline V gene encodes CDR1 SGHRS and CDR2 YFSETQ. The CDR3 spans 16 residues. The CDR3 reads CASSLDGQGWNTEAFF. The CDR3 DNA reads TGCGCCAGCAGCTTGGACGGACAGGGCTGGAACACTGAAGCTTTCTTT.

V is TRBV29-1 and J is TRBJ1-5; D is ambiguous. Germline CDR1 and CDR2: SQVTM and ANQGSEA. The CDR3 sequence is 12 residues long. With 6 bases removed from V and 4 bases from J, the gap between germline ends came to 10 bases. The CDR3 loop reads CSVQSKNQPQHF. CDR3 DNA: TGCAGCGTCCAGTCAAAGAATCAGCCCCAGCATTTT.

In its sample, this clone was seen a few times. The chain is built from TRBV9 and TRBJ2-7; possibly TRBD1 for D (6 bases). Germline-derived CDR1 and CDR2 are SGDLS and YYNGEE. The CDR3 totals 14 residues. Trimming removed 3 bases from V and 2 bases from J, with 12 bases in between. The CDR3 reads CASSGGGEPYEQYF. The DNA of the CDR3 is TGTGCCAGCAGCGGAGGGGGAGAACCCTACGAGCAGTACTTC.

The chain uses TRBV19 and TRBJ2-1; no reliable D call. The CDR3 totals 11 residues. Germline assignment: CDR1 LNHDA and CDR2 SQIVND (reference sequence). The CDR3 reads CRGPPYNEQFF. The CDR3 DNA reads TGTCGTGGGCCCCCCTACAATGAGCAGTTCTTC.

The gene calls are TRBV6-1 and TRBJ2-2; 9 bases match TRBD1. The V segment lost 3 bases and the J segment 6 bases; nucleotides outside the gene matches: 8. Germline CDR1 reads MNHNS; CDR2 reads SASEGT. This CDR3 is 16 amino acids long. The CDR3 loop is CASSDHRGRGAGELFF. The CDR3, as DNA: TGTGCCAGCAGTGACCACAGGGGGCGTGGGGCCGGGGAGCTGTTTTTT.

The chain combines TRBV5-6 with TRBJ2-5, with 16 bases aligning to TRBD2. CDR3 length equals 19 residues. Germline loops: CDR1 SGHDT, CDR2 YYEEEE. J was trimmed by 9 bases and V by 4 bases; bases with no gene match: 18. In nucleotides, the CDR3 is TGTGCCAGCAGCCTCGCCTGGGGACTAGCGGGAGGGATCCCAGCGGCCCAGTACTTC. Amino acid sequence: CASSLAWGLAGGIPAAQYF.

The J gene is TRBJ2-5, the V gene TRBV15; weak D call: TRBD2 (5 bases). V lost 0 bases, J lost 1 base, and 6 bases lay in between. There are 14 residues in the CDR3. The germline CDR1 and CDR2 sequences are LNHNV and YYDKDF (reference sequence). The CDR3 nucleotides read TGTGCCACCAGCAGAGACCGGGGCCAAGAGACCCAGTACTTC. Amino acid sequence: CATSRDRGQETQYF.

The V call is TRBV25-1, the J call TRBJ2-1; no definite D call. The CDR3 is made up of 16 amino acids. Germline values: CDR1 MGHDK, CDR2 SYGVNS. Trimming left V 3 bases short and J 0 bases short, with 12 bases between. The CDR3 DNA sequence: TGTGCCAGCAGTGAGGAAGGTCGGAGCTCCTACAATGAGCAGTTCTTC. Residues: CASSEEGRSSYNEQFF.

V gene TRBV7-2 combines with J gene TRBJ2-3, with a tentative D call TRBD2 (5 bases). V was pared by 5 bases and J by 1 base, with 13 bases between. The CDR3 has 15 amino acids. CDR1 and CDR2 from the germline V gene are SGHTA and FQGNSA. CDR3 region: CASSLNSAGTDTQYF. Written as DNA, the CDR3 is TGTGCCAGCAGCCTTAATAGCGCCGGCACAGATACGCAGTATTTT.

This clone was found once. The gene calls are TRBV6-5 and TRBJ2-7; possibly TRBD1 for D (5 bases). Germline V CDR1 and CDR2: MNHEY, SVGAGI. Trimming removed 2 bases from V and 5 bases from J, with 13 bases in between. The CDR3 runs 14 residues. The CDR3 DNA follows: TGTGCCAGCAGTTACGGGGCTAGGGCCCACGAGCAGTACTTC. Translating gives CASSYGARAHEQYF.

V usage is TRBV6-5 and J usage is TRBJ2-7; TRBD2 agrees at 9 bases. The V and J ends lost 7 bases and 4 bases, in that order; junction bases with no gene match: 5. The length of the CDR3 is 13 residues. Germline CDR1 and CDR2: MNHEY and SVGAGI. The CDR3 DNA follows: TGTGCCAGCACGCGGGAGGGCCTGTACGAGCAGTACTTC. It codes for CASTREGLYEQYF.